This TCR beta chain was obtained from a study of blood T cells in healthy people across ages (dated by TCRdb to the mid-2010s). A note on the overall study: In model experiments, roughly one uniquely barcoded TCR beta cDNA molecule per two T cells was captured by template switching. The study measured age-related changes in TCR beta repertoire diversity using deep sequencing normalized with unique cDNA molecular identifiers. Donors were grouped into four age groups: young (average roughly 17 years), middle-aged (under 40), aged (about 60) and long-lived (just over 80). To avoid experimental bias, donors of different ages were randomly spread across the sequencing lanes. Using the same blood draw, the study looked at two additional independent replicas of 1 million unique cDNA reads for two donors, one aged 18 to 30 and the other aged 80 or older.

Details on this clonotype: Which antigen it targets is not known. Per-base qualities were not stored, and no clone one base away is much larger.

From the cysteine through the phenylalanine, the CDR3 covers 14 amino acids. Of all the DNA, just the CDR3 is kept, 42 bases in frame from base 1. The germline V gene (reference sequence) gives CDR1 as SEHNR and CDR2 as FQNEAQ. V and J are trimmed by 5 bases and 13 bases, and the gene matches miss 12 bases of the junction. The full study reports these points: Compared with the aged group, the long-lived group had more naive CD4+ T cells, fewer expanded clones and increased TCR diversity, suggesting age selection. The CMV infection status of donors was not known, potentially confounding age-related changes in expanded clonotypes. There was a strong correlation between observed TCR beta diversity and the percentage of naive T cells measured by flow cytometry. Estimates of total diversity based on one million sequenced T cells were regarded as lower bounds and as underestimates. Because profiling used bulk unsorted PBMCs, naive and antigen-experienced compartments could not be compared conclusively. As age increased, observed TCR beta diversity per million T cells dropped in a roughly linear way, and a significant reduction was already evident by age 40.

Libraries came from 5' RACE. Reads for this sample came from an Illumina HiSeq 2500. A second PCR of roughly 7 to 12 cycles was run with a J-beta primer mix and a sample-barcoded 5' primer. A template-switch 5' adaptor carrying 12 random nucleotides introduced a unique molecular identifier onto each TCR beta cDNA molecule. Each sample yielded at least 2.5 million CDR3-containing paired-end reads. First-strand cDNA synthesis was performed from all RNA using the Mint cDNA synthesis kit, with priming by a TRBC-specific oligonucleotide. Following uracil-DNA glycosylase treatment, all cDNA underwent a first 18-cycle PCR with the universal primers M1SS and BC2_uni_R. As for how the authors treated the data: For normalization, 1 million high-quality reads were randomly selected from each sample, with every read carrying a distinct molecular identifier. Reads with shared molecular identifiers were discarded instead of being binned into consensus sequences. MiTCR, with a Q25 quality threshold and the strictest error-elimination algorithm, was used for CDR3 identification, clonotype clustering and error correction. A nonparametric unseen species model with Euler transformation was used to estimate a lower bound on total TCR beta diversity. Clones were called with MiXCR by TCRdb after fastp trimmed the public reads at Q25, and only in-frame beta chains were retained. Rows are combined by CDR3 protein, so each entry shows the most common genes and DNA. These V and J calls originate from TCRdb's pipeline instead of the authors' own analysis. The table for this sample lists about 1,500,000 distinct CDR3 sequences; 25% to 30% of them were counted only once. The ten most abundant clones make up 7.7% of the sample.

Systemically healthy Caucasian individuals from Russia, 39 in total and aged about 6 to 100 years, were included as donors. Roughly 10 milliliters of peripheral blood were collected from each donor into EDTA-treated Vacutainer tubes. Ficoll-Paque density-gradient centrifugation was used to isolate PBMCs, with at least 7 million per sample. Trizol reagent was used to extract total RNA from the PBMCs, yielding at least 6 micrograms per sample. For every donor, an aliquot of PBMCs went through flow cytometry to measure the percentages of naive CD45RAhigh/CD27high T cells. The source of this sequence is a woman in her 30s in good health. The sample comprised blood. Recombination joined TRBV7-9 with TRBJ2-4; TRBD1 agrees with 9 junctional bases. The CDR3 here reads CASSKDRGSYGQYF. The DNA sequence follows: TGTGCCAGCAGCAAGGACAGGGGTTCCTACGGGCAGTACTTC.